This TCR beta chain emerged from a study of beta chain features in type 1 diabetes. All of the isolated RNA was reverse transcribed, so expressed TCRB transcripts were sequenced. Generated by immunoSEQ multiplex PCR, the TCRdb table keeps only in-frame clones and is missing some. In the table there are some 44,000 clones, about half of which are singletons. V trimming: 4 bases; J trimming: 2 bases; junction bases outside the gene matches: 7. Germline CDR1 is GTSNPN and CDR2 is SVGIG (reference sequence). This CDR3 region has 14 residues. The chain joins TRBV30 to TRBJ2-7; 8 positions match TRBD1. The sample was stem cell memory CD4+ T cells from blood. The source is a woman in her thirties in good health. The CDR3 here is CAWNPGTGTYEQYF. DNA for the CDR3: TGTGCCTGGAACCCAGGGACAGGTACCTACGAGCAGTACTTC.